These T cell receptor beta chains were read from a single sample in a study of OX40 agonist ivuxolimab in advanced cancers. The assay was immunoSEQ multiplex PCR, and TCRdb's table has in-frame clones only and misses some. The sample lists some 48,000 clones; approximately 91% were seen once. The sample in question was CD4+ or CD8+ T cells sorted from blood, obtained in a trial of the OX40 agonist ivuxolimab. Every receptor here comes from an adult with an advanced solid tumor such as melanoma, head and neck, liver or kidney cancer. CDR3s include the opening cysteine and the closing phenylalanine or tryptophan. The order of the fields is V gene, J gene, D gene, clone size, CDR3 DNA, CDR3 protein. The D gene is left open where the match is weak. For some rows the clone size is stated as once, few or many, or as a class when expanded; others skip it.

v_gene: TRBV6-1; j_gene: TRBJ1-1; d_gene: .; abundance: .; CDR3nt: TGTGCCGTAGGGGTTTCCACTGAAGCTTTCTTT; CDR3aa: CAVGVSTEAFF
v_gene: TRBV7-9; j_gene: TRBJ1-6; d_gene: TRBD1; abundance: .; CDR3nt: TGTGCCAGCAGCGCTTCACAGGGGAGCTCCTATAATTCACCCCTCCACTTT; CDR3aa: CASSASQGSSYNSPLHF
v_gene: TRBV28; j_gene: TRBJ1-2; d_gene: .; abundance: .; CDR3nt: TGTGCCAGCAGTCCTCTCGAGGGGGATGGCTACACCTTC; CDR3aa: CASSPLEGDGYTF
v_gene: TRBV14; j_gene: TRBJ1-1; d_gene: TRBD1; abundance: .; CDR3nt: TGTGCCAGCAGCGACAGGGCTTTGACAGCTTTCTTT; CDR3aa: CASSDRALTAFF
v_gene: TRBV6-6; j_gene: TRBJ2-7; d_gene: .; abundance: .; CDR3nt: TGTGCCAGCAGTCTGGGACGAGACGAGCAGTACTTC; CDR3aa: CASSLGRDEQYF
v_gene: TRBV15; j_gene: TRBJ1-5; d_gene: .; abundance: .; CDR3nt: TGTGCCACCAGGGATACCGGGACATATAGCAATCAGCCCCAGCATTTT; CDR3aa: CATRDTGTYSNQPQHF
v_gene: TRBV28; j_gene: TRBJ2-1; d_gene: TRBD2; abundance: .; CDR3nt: TGTGCCAGCAGTTTCAGGGAGGGAAGCGGGGGCCTATACAATGAGCAGTTCTTC; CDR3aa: CASSFREGSGGLYNEQFF
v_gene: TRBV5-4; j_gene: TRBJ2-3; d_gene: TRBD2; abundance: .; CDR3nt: TGTGCCAGCAGTTCCGGGACTAGCGGGGGACCCAGCACAGATACGCAGTATTTT; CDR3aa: CASSSGTSGGPSTDTQYF
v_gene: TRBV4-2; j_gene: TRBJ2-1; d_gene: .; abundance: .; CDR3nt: TGTGCCAGCAGCCAAATTATTTCATCCTACAATGAGCAGTTCTTC; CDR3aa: CASSQIISSYNEQFF
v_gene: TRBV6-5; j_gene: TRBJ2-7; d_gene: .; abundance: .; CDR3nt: TGTGCCAGCAGTCCGTCTTGGCTCGGCGGTTACGAGCAGTACTTC; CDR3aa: CASSPSWLGGYEQYF
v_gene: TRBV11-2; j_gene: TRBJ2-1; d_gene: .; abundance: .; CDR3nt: TGTGCCAGCAGTTTAGAGACAGAATACAATGAGCAGTTCTTC; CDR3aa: CASSLETEYNEQFF
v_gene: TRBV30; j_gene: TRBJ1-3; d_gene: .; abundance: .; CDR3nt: TGTGCCTGGAATCCCACGTTCTCTGGAAACACCATATATTTT; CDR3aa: CAWNPTFSGNTIYF
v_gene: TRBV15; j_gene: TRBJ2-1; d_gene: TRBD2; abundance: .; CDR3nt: TGTGCCACCAGCAGAGATCCCGCCGCTAGCGGTAACAATGAGCAGTTCTTC; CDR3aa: CATSRDPAASGNNEQFF
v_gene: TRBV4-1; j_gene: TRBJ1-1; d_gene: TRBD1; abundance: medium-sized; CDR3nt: TGCGCCAGCAGCCAGGAAGGGACAGGGGGTCACACTGAAGCTTTCTTT; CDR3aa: CASSQEGTGGHTEAFF
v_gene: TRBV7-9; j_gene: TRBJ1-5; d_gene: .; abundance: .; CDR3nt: TGTGCCAGCAGCTTAGAGGAACCTTATCAGCCCCAGCATTTT; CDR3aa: CASSLEEPYQPQHF
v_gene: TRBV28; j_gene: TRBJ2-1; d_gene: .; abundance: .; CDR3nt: TGTGCCAGCAGTTCCCCGGAAGAGCAGTTCTTC; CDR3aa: CASSSPEEQFF
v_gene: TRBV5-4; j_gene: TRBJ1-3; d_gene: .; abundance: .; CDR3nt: TGTGCCTCTTACCGTAGGGGCCTGGGAGGAAACACCATATATTTT; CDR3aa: CASYRRGLGGNTIYF
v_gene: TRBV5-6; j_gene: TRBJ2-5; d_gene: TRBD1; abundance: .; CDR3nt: TGTGCCAGCAGACCCACCAAGGACAGGGGCCAAGAGACCCAGTACTTC; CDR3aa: CASRPTKDRGQETQYF
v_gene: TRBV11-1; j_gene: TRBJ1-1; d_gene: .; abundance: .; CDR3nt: TGTGCCAGCAGCTTTGCAGGGTCGGACACTGAAGCTTTCTTT; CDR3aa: CASSFAGSDTEAFF
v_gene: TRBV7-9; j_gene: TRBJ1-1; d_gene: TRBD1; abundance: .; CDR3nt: TGTGCCAGCAGTTCCGGGACAGGGGCCAACACTGAAGCTTTCTTT; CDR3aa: CASSSGTGANTEAFF
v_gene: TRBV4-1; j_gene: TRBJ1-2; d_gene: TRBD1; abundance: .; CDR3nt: TGCGCCAGCAGCCTTAGACTAGACAGGGGTGAAAACTATGGCTACACCTTC; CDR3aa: CASSLRLDRGENYGYTF
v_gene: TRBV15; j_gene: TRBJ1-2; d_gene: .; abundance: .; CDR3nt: TGTGCCACCAGCGGGCCGGACTCCGGGGTCGACTATGGCTACACCTTC; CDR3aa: CATSGPDSGVDYGYTF
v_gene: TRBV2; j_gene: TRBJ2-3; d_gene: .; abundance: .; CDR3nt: TGTGCCAGCAGGGACCACAGGTTCAGCACAGATACGCAGTATTTT; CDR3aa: CASRDHRFSTDTQYF
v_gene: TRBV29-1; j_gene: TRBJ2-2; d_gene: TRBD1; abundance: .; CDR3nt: TGCAGCGTTCCACAGGGGGCCGGGGAGCTGTTTTTT; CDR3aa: CSVPQGAGELFF
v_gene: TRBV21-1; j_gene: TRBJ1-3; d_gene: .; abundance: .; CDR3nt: TGTGCCAGCAGCACCCGGGACAGGGGGACCGCCTCTGGAAACACCATATATTTT; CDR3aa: CASSTRDRGTASGNTIYF
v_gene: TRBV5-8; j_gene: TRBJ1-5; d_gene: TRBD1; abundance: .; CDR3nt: TGTGCCAGCAGCTTTCAGGGGACAGGGAGCAATCAGCCCCAGCATTTT; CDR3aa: CASSFQGTGSNQPQHF
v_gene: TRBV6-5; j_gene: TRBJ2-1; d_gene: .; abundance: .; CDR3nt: TGTGCCAGCAGTTACTCCTGGGGTGCAAACAATGAGCAGTTCTTC; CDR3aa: CASSYSWGANNEQFF
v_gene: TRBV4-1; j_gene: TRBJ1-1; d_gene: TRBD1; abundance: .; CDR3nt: TGCGCCAGCAGCCAAGACACCGGGACAGCGAACACTGAAGCTTTCTTT; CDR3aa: CASSQDTGTANTEAFF
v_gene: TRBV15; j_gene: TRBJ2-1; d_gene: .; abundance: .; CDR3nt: TGTGCCACCAGCGTGGGGAACAATGAGCAGTTCTTC; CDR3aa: CATSVGNNEQFF
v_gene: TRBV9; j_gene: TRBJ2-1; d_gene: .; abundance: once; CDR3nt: TGTGCCAGCAGCGTTCGAAAAGGGGTGCACAATGAGCAGTTCTTC; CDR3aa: CASSVRKGVHNEQFF
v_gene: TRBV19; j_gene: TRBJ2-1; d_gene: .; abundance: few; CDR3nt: TGTGCCAGTAGTATAACGGGAATCCATGAGCAGTTCTTC; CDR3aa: CASSITGIHEQFF
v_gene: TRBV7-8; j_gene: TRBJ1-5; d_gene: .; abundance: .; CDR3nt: TGTGCCAGCAGCTTATATGGGCAGGCGGTACAGCCCCAGCATTTT; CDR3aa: CASSLYGQAVQPQHF
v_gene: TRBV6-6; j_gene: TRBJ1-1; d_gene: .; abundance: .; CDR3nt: TGTGCCAGCAGTTACTCGATTAGGGGGATCGAAGCTTTCTTT; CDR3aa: CASSYSIRGIEAFF
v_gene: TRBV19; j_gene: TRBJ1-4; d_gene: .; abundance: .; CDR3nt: .; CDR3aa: CASSIHFPGQEMKNCFF
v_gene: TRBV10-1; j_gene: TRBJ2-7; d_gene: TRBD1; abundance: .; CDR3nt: TGCGCCAGCAGAAGGGGACAGGGCTACGAGCAGTACTTC; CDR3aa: CASRRGQGYEQYF
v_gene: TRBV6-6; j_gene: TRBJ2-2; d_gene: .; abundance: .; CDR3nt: TGTGCCAGCAGCGTCACCGGGGAGCTGTTTTTT; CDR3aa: CASSVTGELFF
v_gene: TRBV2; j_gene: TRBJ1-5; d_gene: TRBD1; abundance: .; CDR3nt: TGTGCCAGTCGCCTCGGGACAGCTAGCAATCAGCCCCAGCATTTT; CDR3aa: CASRLGTASNQPQHF
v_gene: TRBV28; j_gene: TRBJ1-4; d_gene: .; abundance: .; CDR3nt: TGTGCCAGCAGTTCACAGGGTAATGAAAAACTGTTTTTT; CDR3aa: CASSSQGNEKLFF
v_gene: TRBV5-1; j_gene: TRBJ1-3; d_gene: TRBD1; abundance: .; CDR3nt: TGCGCCAGCAGCGGGGGACAGGTATCAATCTCTGGAAACACCATATATTTT; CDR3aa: CASSGGQVSISGNTIYF
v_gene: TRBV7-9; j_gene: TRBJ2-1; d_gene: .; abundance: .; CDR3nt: TGTGCCAGCAGCTTGGGGTTCGCCTCCTCCTACAATGAGCAGTTCTTC; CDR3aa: CASSLGFASSYNEQFF
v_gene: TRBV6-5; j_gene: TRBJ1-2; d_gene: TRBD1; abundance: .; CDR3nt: TGTGCCAGCAGCAGCCCGGACAGGGGCCTAGTTGGCTACACCTTC; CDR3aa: CASSSPDRGLVGYTF
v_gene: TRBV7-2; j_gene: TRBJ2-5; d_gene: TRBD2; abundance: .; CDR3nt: TGTGCCAGCAGGCGACTAGCGGGGTATGAGACCCAGTACTTC; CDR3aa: CASRRLAGYETQYF
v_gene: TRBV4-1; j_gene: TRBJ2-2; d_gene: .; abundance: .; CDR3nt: TGCGCCAGCAGCCCTGGAGGGGGGGCGAACACCGGGGAGCTGTTTTTT; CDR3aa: CASSPGGGANTGELFF
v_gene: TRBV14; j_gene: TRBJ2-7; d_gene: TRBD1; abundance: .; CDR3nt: TGTGCCAGCAGCCAAAGGGGGACAGGGACCTACGAGCAGTACTTC; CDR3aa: CASSQRGTGTYEQYF
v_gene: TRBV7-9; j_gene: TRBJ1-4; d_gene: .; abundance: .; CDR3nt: TGTGCCAGCAGCTTACCAGGACGAAGATACGCAACTAATGAAAAACTGTTTTTT; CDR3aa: CASSLPGRRYATNEKLFF
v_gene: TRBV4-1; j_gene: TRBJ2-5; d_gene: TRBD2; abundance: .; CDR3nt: TGCGCCAGCAGCCACCGGGACTACGGGGAAGAGACCCAGTACTTC; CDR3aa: CASSHRDYGEETQYF